The sequence of this T cell receptor (beta chain) was determined in a study of cytomegalovirus exposure and HLA in healthy donors. This PCR relied on a set of 60 Vbeta primers and 13 Jbeta primers. Per the study methods: Later analysis identified 88 million or so unique TCR beta chains, around 10 million shared. Some clones are missing from TCRdb's copy, which holds only in-frame ones; the method was immunoSEQ multiplex PCR. The V and J calls and clone size were taken over from that table, and D and trimming were inferred from the DNA. The top ten hold 2% to 2.5% of the sample, which has some 110,000 clones, under 85% seen once. The CDR3 totals 18 residues. From germline, CDR1 is SGHRS and CDR2 YFSETQ. Trimming cost V 3 bases and J 0 bases, with 21 bases left between them.

The chain uses TRBV5-1 and TRBJ2-5; D unresolved. The specimen was PBMCs. The TCR sequence derives from a man younger than 45 in good health and CMV-seronegative. The CDR3 sequence is CASSSGVSGGDYQETQYF. The DNA of the CDR3 is TGCGCCAGCAGCTCTGGCGTATCGGGTGGTGACTACCAAGAGACCCAGTACTTC.